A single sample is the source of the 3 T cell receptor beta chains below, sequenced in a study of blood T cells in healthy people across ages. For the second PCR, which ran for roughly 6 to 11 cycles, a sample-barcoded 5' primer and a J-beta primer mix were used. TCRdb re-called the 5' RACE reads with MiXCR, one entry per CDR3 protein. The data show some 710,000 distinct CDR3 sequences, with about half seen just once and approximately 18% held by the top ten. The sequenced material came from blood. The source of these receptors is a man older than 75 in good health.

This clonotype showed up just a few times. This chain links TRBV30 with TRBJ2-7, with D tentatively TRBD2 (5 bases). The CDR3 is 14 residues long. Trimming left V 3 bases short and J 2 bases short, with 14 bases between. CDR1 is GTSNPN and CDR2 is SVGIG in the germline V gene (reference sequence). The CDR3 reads CAWSTGSSTYEQYF. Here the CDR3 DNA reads TGTGCCTGGAGCACGGGATCCTCGACCTACGAGCAGTACTTC.

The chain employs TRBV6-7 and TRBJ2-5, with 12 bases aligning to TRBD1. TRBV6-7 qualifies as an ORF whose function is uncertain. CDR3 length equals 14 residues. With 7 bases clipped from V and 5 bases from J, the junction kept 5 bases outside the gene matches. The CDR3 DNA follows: TGTGCCAGCAATTCCGGGACAGGGGGCGAGACCCAGTACTTC. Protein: CASNSGTGGETQYF.

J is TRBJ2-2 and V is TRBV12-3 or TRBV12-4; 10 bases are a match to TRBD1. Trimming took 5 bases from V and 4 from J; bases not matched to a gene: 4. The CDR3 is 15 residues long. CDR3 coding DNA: TGTGCCAGCAGTCTCCGGGACAGGGGCACCGGGGAGCTGTTTTTT. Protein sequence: CASSLRDRGTGELFF.